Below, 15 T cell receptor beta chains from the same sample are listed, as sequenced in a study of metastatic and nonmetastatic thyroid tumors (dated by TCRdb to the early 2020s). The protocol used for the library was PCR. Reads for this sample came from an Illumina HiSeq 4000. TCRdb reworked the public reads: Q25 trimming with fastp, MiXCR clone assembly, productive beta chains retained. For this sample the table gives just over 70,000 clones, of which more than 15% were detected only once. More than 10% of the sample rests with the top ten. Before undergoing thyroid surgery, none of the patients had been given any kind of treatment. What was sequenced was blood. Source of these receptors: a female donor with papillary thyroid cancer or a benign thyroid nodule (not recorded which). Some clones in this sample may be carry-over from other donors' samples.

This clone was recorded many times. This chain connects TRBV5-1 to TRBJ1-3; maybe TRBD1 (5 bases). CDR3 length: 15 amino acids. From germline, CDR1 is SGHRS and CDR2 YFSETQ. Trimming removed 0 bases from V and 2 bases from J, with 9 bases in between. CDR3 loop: CASSLAGTTGNTIYF. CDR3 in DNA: TGCGCCAGCAGCTTGGCGGGGACTACTGGAAACACCATATATTTT.

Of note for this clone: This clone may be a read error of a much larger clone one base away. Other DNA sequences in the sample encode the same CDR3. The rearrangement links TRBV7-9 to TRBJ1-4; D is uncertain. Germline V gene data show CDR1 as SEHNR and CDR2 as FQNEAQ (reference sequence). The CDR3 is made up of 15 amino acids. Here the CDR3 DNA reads TGTGCCAGCAGCCTCGGAGTGCCCTTTGGGGAAAAACTGTTCTTT. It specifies CASSLGVPFGEKLFF.

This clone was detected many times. The CDR3 nucleotides read TGCGCCAGCAGCTTGGCGGGGGTAGGCGAGACCCAGTACTTC. It is translated as CASSLAGVGETQYF. The rearrangement uses TRBV5-1 and TRBJ2-5; D may be TRBD2 (6 bases). CDR3 length: 14 amino acids. CDR1 and CDR2 (germline): SGHRS, YFSETQ. V lost 0 bases and J 5 bases, leaving 11 bases between the germline ends.

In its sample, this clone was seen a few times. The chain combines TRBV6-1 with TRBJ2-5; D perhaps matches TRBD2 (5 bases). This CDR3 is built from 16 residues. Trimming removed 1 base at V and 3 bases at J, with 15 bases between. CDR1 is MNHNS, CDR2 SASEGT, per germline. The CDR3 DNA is TGTGCCAGCAGTGAAGGTCCTAGCTCTACCAAAGAGACCCAGTACTTC. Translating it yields CASSEGPSSTKETQYF.

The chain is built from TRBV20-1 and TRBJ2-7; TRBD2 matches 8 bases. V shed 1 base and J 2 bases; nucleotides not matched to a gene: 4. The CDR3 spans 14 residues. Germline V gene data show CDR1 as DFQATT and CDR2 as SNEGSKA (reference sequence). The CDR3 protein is CSARGGGRPYEQYF. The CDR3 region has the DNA TGCAGTGCTAGAGGGGGCGGGAGGCCCTACGAGCAGTACTTC.

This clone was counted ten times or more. The CDR3 reads CASSLLSTDTQYF. CDR3 in DNA: TGCGCCAGCAGCTTGCTGAGCACAGATACGCAGTATTTT. V gene TRBV5-1 combines with J gene TRBJ2-3; D not resolved. With 1 base removed from V and 0 bases from J, the gap between germline ends came to 3 bases. The V gene's germline CDR1 is SGHRS and CDR2 YFSETQ. The CDR3 totals 13 residues.

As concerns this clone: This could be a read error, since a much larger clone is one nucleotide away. For the CDR3, the DNA is TGTGCCAGCAGTCAAACACAGGCGACCCACCAAGAGACCCAGTACTTC. Translating it yields CASSQTQATHQETQYF. This chain connects TRBV28 to TRBJ2-5; perhaps TRBD1 as D (5 bases). This CDR3 region has 16 residues. Per germline, CDR1 MDHEN and CDR2 SYDVKM. The V and J ends lost 5 bases and 0 bases respectively, with 16 bases between them.

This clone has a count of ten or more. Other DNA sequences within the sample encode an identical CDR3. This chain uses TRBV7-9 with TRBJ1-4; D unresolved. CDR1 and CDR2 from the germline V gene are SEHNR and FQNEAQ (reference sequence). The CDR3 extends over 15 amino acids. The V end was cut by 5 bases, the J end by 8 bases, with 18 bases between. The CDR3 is CASSLGVPFGEKLFF. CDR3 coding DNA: TGTGCCAGCAGCCTCGGAGTGCCCTTTGGGGAAAAACTGTTTTTT. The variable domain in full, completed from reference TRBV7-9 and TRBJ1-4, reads DTGVSQNPRHKITKRGQNVTFRCDPISEHNRLYWYRQTLGQGPEFLTYFQNEAQLEKSRLLSDRFSAERPKGSFSTLEIQRTEQGDSAMYLCASSLGVPFGEKLFFGSGTQLSVL.

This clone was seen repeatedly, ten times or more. The chain's CDR3 is CATSATPEAGYGYTF. CDR3 DNA sequence: TGTGCCACCAGTGCCACCCCTGAGGCAGGCTATGGCTACACCTTC. The chain joins TRBV24-1 to TRBJ1-2; D remains ambiguous. The CDR3 has 15 amino acids. Germline V lookup: CDR1 KGHDR, CDR2 SFDVKD. Trimming pared 5 bases from V and 4 bases from J, leaving 16 bases between.

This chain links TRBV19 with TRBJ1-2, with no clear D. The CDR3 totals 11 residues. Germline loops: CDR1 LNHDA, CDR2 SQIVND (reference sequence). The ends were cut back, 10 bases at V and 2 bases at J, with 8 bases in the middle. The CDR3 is CATQTNYGYTF. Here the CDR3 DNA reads TGTGCCACTCAAACGAACTATGGCTACACCTTC.

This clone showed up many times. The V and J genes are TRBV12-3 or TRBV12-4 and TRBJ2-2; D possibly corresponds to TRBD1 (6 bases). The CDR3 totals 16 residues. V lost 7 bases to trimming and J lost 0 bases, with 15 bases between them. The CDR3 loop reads CASKIGTPANTGELFF. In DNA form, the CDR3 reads TGTGCCAGCAAAATCGGGACACCCGCGAACACCGGGGAGCTGTTTTTT.

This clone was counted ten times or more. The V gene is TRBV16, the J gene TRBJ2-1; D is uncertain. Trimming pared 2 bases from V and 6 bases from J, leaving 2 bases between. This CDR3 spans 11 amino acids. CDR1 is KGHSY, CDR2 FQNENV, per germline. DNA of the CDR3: TGTGCCAGCAGCCAAGTCAATGAGCAGTTCTTC. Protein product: CASSQVNEQFF.

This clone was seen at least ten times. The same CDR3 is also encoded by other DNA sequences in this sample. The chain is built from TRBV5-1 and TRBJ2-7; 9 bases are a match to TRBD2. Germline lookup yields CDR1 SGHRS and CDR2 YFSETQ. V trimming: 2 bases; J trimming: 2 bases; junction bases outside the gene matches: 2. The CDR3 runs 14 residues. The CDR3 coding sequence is TGCGCCAGCAGCTTTAGCGGGAGCCCCTACGAGCAGTACTTC. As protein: CASSFSGSPYEQYF.

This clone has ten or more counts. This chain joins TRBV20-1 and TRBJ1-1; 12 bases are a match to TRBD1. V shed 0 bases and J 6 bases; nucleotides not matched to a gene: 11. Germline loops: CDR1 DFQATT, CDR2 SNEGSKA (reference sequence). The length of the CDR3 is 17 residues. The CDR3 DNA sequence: TGCAGTGCTAGAGATTGGGGAACGGGACAGGGGGCCGCTGAAGCTTTCTTT. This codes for CSARDWGTGQGAAEAFF.

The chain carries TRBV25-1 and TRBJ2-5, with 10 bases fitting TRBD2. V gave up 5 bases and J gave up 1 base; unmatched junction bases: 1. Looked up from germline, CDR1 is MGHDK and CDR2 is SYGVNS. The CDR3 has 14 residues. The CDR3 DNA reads TGTGCCAGCAGTCAGCGGGGGGGCCAAGAGACCCAGTACTTC. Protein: CASSQRGGQETQYF.